The sequence of this T cell receptor (beta chain) was determined in a study of sequential checkpoint blockade in melanoma. TCRdb's copy holds only in-frame clones and misses some; the assay was immunoSEQ multiplex PCR. The top ten hold about 10% of the sample, which has approximately 17,000 clones, approximately 80% seen once. This sample's treatment: randomized to nivolumab then ipilimumab (arm A) or the reverse (arm B). The receptor's source is a human donor with melanoma. This specimen consisted of CD8+ T cells sorted from blood (inferred from file names), obtained from a patient given nivolumab and ipilimumab in sequence.

CDR3 sequence (DNA): TGTGCCAGCAGCCCCACTCCCGGGACTAGCGTCTACGAGCAGTACTTC. It translates to CASSPTPGTSVYEQYF. The V gene is TRBV7-6, the J gene TRBJ2-7, with 10 nucleotides matching TRBD2. This CDR3 is 16 amino acids long. V trimming: 5 bases; J trimming: 3 bases; junction bases outside the gene matches: 10. Germline CDR1 reads SGHVS; CDR2 reads FNYEAQ.